The T cell receptor (beta chain) described here comes from a study of T cells in Graves' hyperthyroidism and ophthalmopathy. What was amplified from RNA transcripts were TCR beta CDR3 regions. The TCR CDR3 was amplified in a first-round RT-PCR using the HTBI primer set. TCRdb reprocessed the multiplex PCR reads with MiXCR, giving one entry per CDR3 protein. The table has approximately 380,000 distinct CDR3 sequences, about 14% seen once. V dropped 4 bases and J dropped 1; count of bases not matched to a gene: 1. The V gene's germline CDR1 is KGHSH and CDR2 LQKENI. This CDR3 is 15 amino acids long. This clonotype was counted a few times.

The chain has TRBV18 and TRBJ2-6; 7 bases are shared with TRBD1. Sequences were obtained from blood. The receptor's source is a man aged 45-60 years with Graves' ophthalmopathy. CDR3 region: CASSRQGSGANVLTF. DNA for the CDR3: TGTGCCAGCTCACGACAGGGTTCTGGGGCCAACGTCCTGACTTTC.